This T cell receptor beta chain was identified in a study of cytomegalovirus exposure and HLA in healthy donors. Findings of the study overall: 87-base-pair reads could not separate some V segments, including TRBV6-2 and TRBV6-3. The study carried out a later analysis of TCR beta sequences. It associated approximately 16,000 of them with specific HLA alleles at a false discovery rate of 0.05. Associated with cytomegalovirus, according to the listing, were 150 to 200 TCR beta chains.

Points on this clone: Its antigen is undetermined.

Donors likely had unrecorded immune exposures despite being nominally healthy when sampled. Both 60 Vbeta primers and 13 Jbeta primers went into the PCR. TCRdb's copy holds only in-frame clones and misses some; the assay was immunoSEQ multiplex PCR. The sample records roughly 100,000 clones, around 65% being singletons. The length of the CDR3 is 15 residues. V was clipped by 1 base and J by 2 bases, with 12 bases between them. CDR1 and CDR2 (germline): SGHVS, FNYEAQ. Material: PBMCs. The sequence was obtained from a woman aged 50 to 65 in good health and CMV-seronegative. The chain combines TRBV7-6 with TRBJ2-7, with D maybe TRBD1 (7 bases). In DNA form, the CDR3 reads TGTGCCAGCAGCTTAGAGGAGGGGGCCACCTACGAGCAGTACTTC. Its translation: CASSLEEGATYEQYF. Full variable domain (missing parts from reference TRBV7-6 and TRBJ2-7): GAGVSQSPRYKVTKRGQDVALRCDPISGHVSLYWYRQALGQGPEFLTYFNYEAQQDKSGLPNDRFSAERPEGSISTLTIQRTEQRDSAMYRCASSLEEGATYEQYFGPGTRLTVT.